The 3 T cell receptor beta chains below were found in one sample sequenced in a study of blood T cells in healthy people across ages. The use of a sample-barcoded 5' primer and a J-beta primer mix characterized a second PCR of about 7 to 12 cycles. TCRdb used MiXCR to reprocess the 5' RACE reads, holding one entry per CDR3 protein. The sample lists around 620,000 distinct CDR3 sequences, about 25% occurring once. Sequenced: blood. The receptors derive from a woman aged 70-85 years in good health.

The V call is TRBV5-1, the J call TRBJ2-6, with D possibly being TRBD1 (6 bases). Trimming stripped 0 bases from V and 1 base from J, with 17 bases between. This CDR3 region has 19 residues. CDR1 is SGHRS and CDR2 is YFSETQ in the germline V gene. Here the CDR3 reads CASSLGQATTLSGANVLTF. CDR3 DNA sequence: TGCGCCAGCAGCTTGGGACAGGCAACGACCTTGTCTGGGGCCAACGTCCTGACTTTC.

This clonotype was seen only a few times. Written as DNA, the CDR3 is TGTGCCAGCAGTGCACCTAGCGGGGCTGAGCAGTTCTTC. Translation: CASSAPSGAEQFF. J is TRBJ2-7 and V is TRBV2; TRBD2 agrees at 9 bases. The J call may be incorrect, as the DNA end agrees better with TRBJ2-1. This CDR3 is built from 13 residues. Germline CDR1 reads SNHLY; CDR2 reads FYNNEI.

In this sample, this clonotype turned up many times. V is TRBV7-2 and J is TRBJ2-2, with 8 bases lining up with TRBD1. This CDR3 comprises 15 residues. After removal of 5 bases from V and 4 bases from J, the junction contained 6 bases not matched to a gene. The V gene's germline CDR1 is SGHTA and CDR2 FQGNSA. CDR3 sequence (DNA): TGTGCCAGCAGCGGAGACAGGGGCGGCACCGGGGAGCTGTTTTTT. It translates to CASSGDRGGTGELFF.